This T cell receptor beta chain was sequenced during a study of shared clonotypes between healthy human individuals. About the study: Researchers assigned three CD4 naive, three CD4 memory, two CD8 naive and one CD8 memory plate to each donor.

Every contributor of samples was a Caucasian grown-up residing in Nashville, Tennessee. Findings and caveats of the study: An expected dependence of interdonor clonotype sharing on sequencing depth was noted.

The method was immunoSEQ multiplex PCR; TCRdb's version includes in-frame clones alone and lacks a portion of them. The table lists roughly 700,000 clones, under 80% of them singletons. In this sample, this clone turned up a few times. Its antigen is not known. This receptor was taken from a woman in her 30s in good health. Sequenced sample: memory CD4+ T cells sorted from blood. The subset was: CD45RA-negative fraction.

The DNA of the CDR3 is TGTGCCAGCAGTTGGGAACAGACCGGATACGAGCAGTACTTC. This codes for CASSWEQTGYEQYF. The V and J genes are TRBV2 and TRBJ2-7; D gene unclear. Germline CDR1 is SNHLY and CDR2 is FYNNEI. Trimming removed 5 bases from V and 4 bases from J, with 15 bases in between. The CDR3 has 14 amino acids.